The present TCR beta chain was sequenced within a study (dated by TCRdb to the mid-2010s). In terms of the full investigation: The study set out to test whether tumor-infiltrating Tregs in breast cancer get recruited from blood Tregs or are instead converted in situ from other CD4+ T cell subsets. Overall results and qualifications from the work: The larger-cohort validation was restricted to a single TCR beta V-J rearrangement rather than whole repertoires. Tumor memory CD4+ T cell TCR gene usage was found to cluster with blood and lymph node memory CD4+ cells and with lymph node naive CD4+ cells. The TCR alpha and beta sequences of tumor-infiltrating Tregs showed the greatest overlap with tumor naive CD4+ T cells, followed by blood naive CD4+ T cells.

For this clonotype: Its specific antigen is unknown. The input lacks base qualities; no much larger clone sits a single base away.

Full-length TCR variable regions were amplified by 5' RACE PCR using constant-region reverse primers, and then by semi-nested PCR using Nested Universal Primer A. Using the ReliaPrep RNA Cell Miniprep System, total RNA was extracted, and the SMARTer RACE 5'/3' Kit was then used to reverse transcribe the RNA into 5'RACE-ready cDNA. An Illumina MiSeq was used to sequence the full-length TCR alpha and beta libraries, which had been barcoded with multiplex adaptors. On the study's bioinformatics: For each of nine subset-tissue groups, sequencing data from the five patients were combined, and the groups were compared by unsupervised clustering of TCR gene usage. Repertoire similarity was calculated with the Morisita-Horn index, weighting shared sequences by their contribution to each repertoire. The raw public data were reprocessed by TCRdb itself: fastp quality trimming at Q25, MiXCR clonotype calling, in-frame beta chains only. Rows with one shared CDR3 protein collapse into an entry with the most common genes and DNA. For this entry, the V and J calls and clone size follow TCRdb and not the study's own pipeline. The sample table records about 23,000 distinct CDR3 sequences; 30% of these occur just once. The ten largest clones take up 2% to 2.5% of the sample.

Trimming takes 4 bases off V and 4 bases off J; junction bases not matched to a gene: 7. From a lookup of the germline V gene, CDR1 and CDR2 are KGHSH and LQKENI. The CDR3, cysteine through phenylalanine, is 15 amino acids long. Only CDR3 DNA is held: 45 bases, read in frame from base 1. To purify naive CD4+ T cells, the Miltenyi Naive CD4+ T Cell Isolation kit was used, and CD25 microbeads served to deplete Tregs. Tregs, naive and memory CD4+ T cells from tumor, blood and ipsilateral draining lymph nodes of about five breast cancer patients underwent full-length TCR alpha and beta sequencing. Tumor tissue and lymph nodes obtained by ipsilateral axillary dissection were perfused with PBS, cut into small pieces and digested using collagenase I and hyaluronidase. A purity exceeding 90% was confirmed by FACS for the sorted cell populations.

The rearrangement joined TRBV18 to TRBJ2-7, with 10 middle bases fitting TRBD1. What was sequenced was tumor-infiltrating naive CD4+ T cells sorted from the breast tumor. The cell subset or site label of this sample denotes: naive CD4+ T cells, CD4+CD45RA+CD25-. The TCR comes from a female donor with breast cancer. Here the CDR3 is given as CASSQTGGPLYEQYF. The DNA sequence is given as TGTGCCAGCTCACAGACAGGGGGCCCGCTTTACGAGCAGTACTTC.